Sequencing of this TCR beta chain was carried out in a study of blood T cell repertoires in COVID-19. As for the study in general: The samples span acute and convalescent COVID-19 from the United States, Italy and Spain. Nucleic acid was either cDNA or gDNA, and it came from T cells, B-cell-depleted T cells, or PBMCs.

V dropped 4 bases and J dropped 2 bases, with 13 bases sitting between them. This CDR3 has 15 residues. Germline CDR1 is LNHDA and CDR2 is SQIVND (reference sequence). Libraries were prepared by immunoSEQ multiplex PCR; TCRdb keeps only in-frame clonotypes and omits some of them. The sample includes under 300,000 clones, around 90% of them seen just once. This clone was found once. Participants came from some 23 US areas, aged about 18 to 95 years. Assignment of participants to cohorts was predicated upon participant-reported clinical history. V is TRBV19 and J is TRBJ2-3; maybe TRBD1 (5 bases). Input material: PBMCs or T cells enriched from blood (not recorded which). The receptor's source is a woman aged 25 to 39 with acute COVID-19. The CDR3 region is CASSTRQSLTDTQYF. In DNA, the CDR3 is TGTGCCAGTAGTACACGACAGTCCCTCACAGATACGCAGTATTTT.